This T cell receptor (beta chain) was identified in a study of shared T cell receptors in the human thymus. V shed 5 bases and J 1 base; nucleotides not matched to a gene: 7. The germline V gene has CDR1 SGHTA and CDR2 FQGNSA. The CDR3 length is 16 residues. TCRdb's table, derived via immunoSEQ multiplex PCR, lists solely in-frame clones and lacks some. The table has hundreds of thousands of clones, 70% to 90% seen once. Separately, the same data were catalogued under a study of human thymus T cells. Per that study: Resections removed during corrective heart surgery provided the thymus tissue used. Thymic as well as blood repertoires seemed to favor certain V and J genes unevenly. The related literature has documented a marked overlap of thymic repertoires among unrelated individuals.

This sequence originates from a girl less than two years old with a congenital heart defect. The rearrangement links TRBV7-2 to TRBJ2-1, with 8 nucleotides matching TRBD1. Sequenced input: thymocytes. CDR3 nucleotides: TGTGCCAGCAGCCGAAGACAGGGGAAGTCCTACAATGAGCAGTTCTTC. Translation: CASSRRQGKSYNEQFF.